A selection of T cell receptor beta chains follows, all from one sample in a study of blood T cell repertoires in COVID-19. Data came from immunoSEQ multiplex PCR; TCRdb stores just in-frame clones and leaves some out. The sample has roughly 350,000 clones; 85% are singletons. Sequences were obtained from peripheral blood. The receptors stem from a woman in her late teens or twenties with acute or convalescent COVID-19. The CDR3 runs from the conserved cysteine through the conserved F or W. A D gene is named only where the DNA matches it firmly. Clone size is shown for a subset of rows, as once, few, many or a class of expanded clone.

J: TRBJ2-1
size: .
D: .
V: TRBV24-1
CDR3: CATSDWRTHNEQFF
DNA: TGTGCCACCAGTGATTGGCGGACTCACAATGAGCAGTTCTTC

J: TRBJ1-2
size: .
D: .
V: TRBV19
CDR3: CASSISVLLPYGYTF
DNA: TGTGCCAGTAGTATTTCAGTCCTCCTTCCCTATGGCTACACCTTC

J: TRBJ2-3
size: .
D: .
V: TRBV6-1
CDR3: CASSEDRSVTSTDTQYF
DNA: TGTGCCAGCAGTGAAGATAGGAGCGTCACTAGCACAGATACGCAGTATTTT

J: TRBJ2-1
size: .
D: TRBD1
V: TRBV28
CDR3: CASRPPGTGEYNEQFF
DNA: TGTGCCAGCAGACCCCCCGGGACAGGGGAATACAATGAGCAGTTCTTC

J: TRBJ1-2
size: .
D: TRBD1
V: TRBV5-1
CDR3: CASSFQGAGGYTF
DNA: TGCGCCAGTTCTTTTCAGGGGGCAGGTGGCTACACCTTC

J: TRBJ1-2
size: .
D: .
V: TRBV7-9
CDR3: CASSPPGVGRIDGYTF
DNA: TGTGCCAGCAGCCCCCCAGGGGTGGGGCGAATCGATGGCTACACCTTC

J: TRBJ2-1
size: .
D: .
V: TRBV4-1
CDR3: CASSQDSEGTGNEQFF
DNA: TGCGCCAGCAGCCAAGATAGCGAGGGAACGGGAAATGAGCAGTTCTTC

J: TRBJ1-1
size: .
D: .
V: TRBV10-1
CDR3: CASKRELNTEAFF
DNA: TGCGCCAGCAAGCGCGAGTTGAACACTGAAGCTTTCTTT

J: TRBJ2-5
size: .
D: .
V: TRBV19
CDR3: CASSYIAEEQETQYF
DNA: TGTGCCAGTAGTTATATAGCAGAAGAACAAGAGACCCAGTACTTC

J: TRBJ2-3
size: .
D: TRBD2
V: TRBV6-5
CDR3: CASSPTGGRDTQYF
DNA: TGTGCCAGCAGTCCCACGGGGGGGAGAGATACGCAGTATTTT

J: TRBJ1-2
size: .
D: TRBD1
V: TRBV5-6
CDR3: CASSLVAGGGYTF
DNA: TGTGCCAGCAGCTTGGTAGCAGGGGGAGGCTACACCTTC

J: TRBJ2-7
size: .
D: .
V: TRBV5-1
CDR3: CASSLPTESYEQYF
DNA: TGCGCCAGCAGCTTACCGACAGAGTCCTACGAGCAGTACTTC

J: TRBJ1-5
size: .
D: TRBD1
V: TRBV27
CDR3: CASSEGQGSNQPQHF
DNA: TGTGCCAGCAGCGAAGGACAGGGTAGCAATCAGCCCCAGCATTTT

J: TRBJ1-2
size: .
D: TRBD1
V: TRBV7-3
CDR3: CASSLRPGQGASGYTF
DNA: TGTGCCAGCAGCTTAAGACCGGGACAGGGGGCCTCTGGCTACACCTTC

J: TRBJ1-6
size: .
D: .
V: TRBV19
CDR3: CASSRDWNSPLHF
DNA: TGTGCCAGTAGCCGGGACTGGAATTCACCCCTCCACTTT

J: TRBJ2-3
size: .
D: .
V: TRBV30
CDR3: CAWTGGTDTQYF
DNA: TGTGCCTGGACAGGGGGCACAGATACGCAGTATTTT

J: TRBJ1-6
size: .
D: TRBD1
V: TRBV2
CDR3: CASREGQGSYNSPLHF
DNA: TGTGCCAGCAGAGAGGGACAGGGCTCCTATAATTCACCCCTCCACTTT

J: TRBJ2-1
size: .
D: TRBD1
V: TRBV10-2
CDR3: CASSEPRQGSNEQFF
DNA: TGCGCCAGCAGTGAGCCAAGACAGGGTTCGAATGAGCAGTTCTTC

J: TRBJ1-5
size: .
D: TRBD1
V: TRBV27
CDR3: CASSLGQNQPQHF
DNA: TGTGCCAGCAGCTTGGGACAGAATCAGCCCCAGCATTTT

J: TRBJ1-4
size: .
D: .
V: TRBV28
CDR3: CASSYSTNEKLFF
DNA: TGTGCCAGCAGCTACTCAACTAATGAAAAACTGTTTTTT

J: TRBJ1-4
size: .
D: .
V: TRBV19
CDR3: CASSIDGGIDEKLFF
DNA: TGTGCCAGTAGTATCGACGGGGGGATAGACGAAAAACTGTTTTTT

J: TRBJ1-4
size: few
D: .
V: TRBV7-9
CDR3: CASSLGDTRRLFF
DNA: TGTGCCAGCAGCTTAGGGGACACCCGTCGACTGTTTTTT